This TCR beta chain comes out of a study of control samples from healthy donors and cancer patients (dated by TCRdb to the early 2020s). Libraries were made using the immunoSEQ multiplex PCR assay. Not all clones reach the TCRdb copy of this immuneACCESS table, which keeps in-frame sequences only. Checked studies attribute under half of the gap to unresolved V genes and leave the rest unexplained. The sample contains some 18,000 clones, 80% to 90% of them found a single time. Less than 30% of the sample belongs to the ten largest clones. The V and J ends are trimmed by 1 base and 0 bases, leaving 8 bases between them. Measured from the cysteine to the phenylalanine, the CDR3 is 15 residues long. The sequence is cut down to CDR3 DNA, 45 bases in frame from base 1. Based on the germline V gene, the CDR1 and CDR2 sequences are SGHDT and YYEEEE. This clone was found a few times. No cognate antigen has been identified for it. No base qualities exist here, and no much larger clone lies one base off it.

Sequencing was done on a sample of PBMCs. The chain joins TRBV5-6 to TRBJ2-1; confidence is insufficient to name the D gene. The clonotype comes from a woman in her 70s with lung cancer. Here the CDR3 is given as CASSLWLRSYNEQFF. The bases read TGTGCCAGCAGCTTGTGGCTTCGCTCCTACAATGAGCAGTTCTTC.